This is a list of T cell receptor beta chains from one sample in a study of T-cell memory formation after mild COVID-19. TCRdb reanalysed the 5' RACE reads using MiXCR and keeps one entry per CDR3 protein. The sample yields fewer than 350,000 distinct CDR3 sequences, around 15% seen once. Sequencing was done on a sample of PBMCs or a T cell subset sorted from them (not recorded which). Receptors were obtained from a man younger than 35 who had mild COVID-19 (a few samples of this study predate the infection). Cell type and time point are not known. Each CDR3 is given with its conserved first and last residue. The D gene is left open where the match is weak. Clone size is stated in some rows and not others, as once, few, many or a class when expanded.

clone size	V gene	J gene	D gene	CDR3 DNA	CDR3 protein
.	TRBV24-1	TRBJ2-3	.	TGTGCCACCAGTGATCCAGGCCCAAGCACAGATACGCAGTATTTT	CATSDPGPSTDTQYF
few	TRBV12-3/TRBV12-4	TRBJ2-3	TRBD2	TGTGCCAGCAGTTTTGACCCCGGGACTAATTCAAAGTATTTT	CASSFDPGTNSKYF
.	TRBV6-6	TRBJ1-6	.	TGTGCCAGCAGCCCCCGCGATTCAGAAGGTTCACCCCTCCACTTT	CASSPRDSEGSPLHF
.	TRBV12-5	TRBJ2-7	.	TGTGCTAGTGGTTTGCCCTCTAGCCGGGGCGGCTACGAGCAGTACTTC	CASGLPSSRGGYEQYF
.	TRBV5-1	TRBJ2-2	.	TGCGCCAGCATACGGACTCCCGACGGGGAGCTGTTTTTT	CASIRTPDGELFF
few	TRBV7-3	TRBJ2-7	TRBD2	TGTGCCAGCAGTTATCCCCTAGCGGGGGCCCACGAGCAGTACTTC	CASSYPLAGAHEQYF
.	TRBV12-3/TRBV12-4	TRBJ1-1	.	TGTGCCAGCAGTTTCATTTCGACGAACACTGAAGCTTTCTTT	CASSFISTNTEAFF
many	TRBV20-1	TRBJ2-3	TRBD1	TGCAGTGAACAGGGGGCCGGAGATACGCAGTATTTT	CSEQGAGDTQYF
.	TRBV6-1	TRBJ2-7	TRBD1	TGTGCCAGCAGTGAATGGGACAGGATCTCCTACGAGCAGTACTTC	CASSEWDRISYEQYF
.	TRBV12-3/TRBV12-4	TRBJ2-3	.	TGTGCCAGCAGCCCCGGGACTTCCATCTCGGGTACGCAGTATTTT	CASSPGTSISGTQYF